The sequence of this TCR beta chain was determined in a study of cytomegalovirus exposure and HLA in healthy donors (dated by TCRdb to about 2017). Regarding the research as a whole: According to a later analysis, the 120 or so validation repertoires were produced on the same platform as the approximately 690 repertoires of the first cohort. The study combined high-throughput TCR immunosequencing, statistical association of individual TCRs with disease status, and machine learning to predict cytomegalovirus infection status. A separate validation cohort of 100 to 150 different subjects was used in addition to the roughly 670-subject first cohort. The study aimed to test whether cataloging public T cell receptors could reveal signatures of past pathogen exposure. On the study overall, not on this receptor specifically: The authors suggested that the approach could potentially be extended to other disease states and immunological phenotypes. Across donors, most TCR sequences were observed very rarely, whereas some public TCRs were present in many individuals. The validation cohort had no HLA typing available for a later analysis, so co-occurrence within that cohort was assessed over all 130 or so repertoires. Cytomegalovirus status was reported to be diagnosed by the classifier with high specificity and sensitivity in both the original and validation cohorts. In the study, roughly 160 TCR beta chains were listed as associated with cytomegalovirus. A later analysis found that TCRs clustered in the first cohort also tended to co-occur in the 120 validation repertoires, with 94% of cluster scores above 0. In vitro tests confirmed that a few of the cytomegalovirus-associated TCR beta chains recognize cytomegalovirus antigens.

Separate from the approximately 670-subject first cohort, the validation cohort of roughly 110 subjects was the group to which the donors belonged. Library preparation employed the immunoSEQ multiplex PCR assay. As for the original processing: A statistical classification framework was built to diagnose cytomegalovirus status from the catalog of TCR beta chain sequences. As stored in TCRdb, this immuneACCESS dataset retains in-frame rearrangements with V and J assigned. A fraction of the clones does not appear; measured against another copy, unresolved V genes explain less than half of the discrepancy, and the remainder lacks a known reason. That table furnishes V, J and clone size, whereas the DNA furnished D and trimming. Across this sample there are around 150,000 clones, with around 88% seen only once. Approximately 2.1% of the sample rests with the top ten. The CDR3 numbers 15 residues from cysteine through phenylalanine. Only the CDR3 portion is preserved as DNA: 45 bases, with reading frame beginning at the first base. V loses 4 bases at its end and J loses 7 bases; junction bases beyond the gene matches: 8. CDR1 and CDR2, looked up from the germline V gene (reference sequence), are LNHDA and SQIVND.

This clone was seen a few times. The target of this receptor is not known. Base qualities are not recorded, but no much larger clone differs from it by a single base. This TCR was recovered from a young woman in good health and CMV-seronegative. The material sequenced was PBMCs. The chain is made from TRBV19 and TRBJ2-2; 8 junctional bases match TRBD1. The nucleotide sequence reads as follows: TGTGCCAGTAGTAGATCGGACAGGGATGTCGGGGAGCTGTTTTTT. Its amino acids are CASSRSDRDVGELFF.